A single TCR beta chain is shown here with its context. The antigen it recognizes is unknown. Per-base quality was not reported, and no clone a single base away is much larger than it. The data stem from a study of T cell changes during pregnancy in multiple sclerosis (dated by TCRdb to 2018 to 2020). In terms of the full investigation: The study looked at changes in the T cell repertoire across pregnancy in women with multiple sclerosis.

Library preparation employed the immunoSEQ multiplex PCR assay. Not all clones reach the TCRdb copy of this immuneACCESS table, which keeps in-frame sequences only. Checked studies attribute under half of the gap to unresolved V genes and leave the rest unexplained. The sample records tens of thousands of clones, approximately 86% of which are singletons. Of the sample, approximately 1.8% is held by the ten largest clones. This receptor was taken from a female donor with multiple sclerosis, enrolled in a pregnancy study. The specimen comprised peripheral blood, sampled in the first trimester of pregnancy.

The nucleotide sequence is TGTGCCAGCAGTTCCCGGACAGGGGTGAGCAATCAGCCCCAGCATTTT. This encodes CASSSRTGVSNQPQHF. Here the chain combines TRBV6-5 and TRBJ1-5; TRBD1 agrees with 9 junctional bases. For this chain, trimming is 4 bases at the V end and 1 base at the J end, and the number of junction bases without a gene match is 5. The CDR3 starts with the cysteine, ends with the phenylalanine, and has 16 residues. Just CDR3 DNA is preserved here, 48 bases in frame from base 1. From the germline V gene, CDR1 is MNHEY and CDR2 is SVGAGI.